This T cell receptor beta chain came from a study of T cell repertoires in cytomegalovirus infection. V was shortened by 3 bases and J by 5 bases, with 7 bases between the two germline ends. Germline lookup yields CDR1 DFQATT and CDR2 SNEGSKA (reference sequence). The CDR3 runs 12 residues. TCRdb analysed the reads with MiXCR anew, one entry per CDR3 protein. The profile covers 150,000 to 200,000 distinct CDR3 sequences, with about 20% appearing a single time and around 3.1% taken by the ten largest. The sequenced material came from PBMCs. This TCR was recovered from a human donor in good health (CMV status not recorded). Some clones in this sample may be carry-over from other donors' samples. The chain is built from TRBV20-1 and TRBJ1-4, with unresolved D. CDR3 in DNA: TGCAGTGCTAGCTCCCCAAATGAAAAACTGTTTTTT. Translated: CSASSPNEKLFF.